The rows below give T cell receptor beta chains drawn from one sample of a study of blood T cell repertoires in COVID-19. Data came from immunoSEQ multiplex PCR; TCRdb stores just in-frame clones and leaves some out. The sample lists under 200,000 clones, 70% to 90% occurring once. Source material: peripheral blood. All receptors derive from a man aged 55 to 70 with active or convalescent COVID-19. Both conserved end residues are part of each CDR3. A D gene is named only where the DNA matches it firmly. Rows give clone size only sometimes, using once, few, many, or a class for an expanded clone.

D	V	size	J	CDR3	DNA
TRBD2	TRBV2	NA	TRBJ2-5	CASSAYSGGAGETQYF	TGTGCCAGCAGTGCTTACAGCGGGGGGGCCGGGGAGACCCAGTACTTC
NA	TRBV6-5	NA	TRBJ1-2	CASSPRGDLLGYTF	TGTGCCAGCAGCCCCCGGGGGGACTTACTAGGCTACACCTTC
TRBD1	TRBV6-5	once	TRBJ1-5	CASSPTGGGNQPQHF	TGTGCCAGCAGTCCCACAGGGGGGGGCAATCAGCCCCAGCATTTT
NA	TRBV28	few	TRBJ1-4	CASSFGPETDANEKLFF	TGTGCCAGCAGTTTCGGTCCCGAGACAGACGCTAATGAAAAACTGTTTTTT
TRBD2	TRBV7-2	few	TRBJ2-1	CASSQTGWTSGGYEQFF	TGTGCCAGCAGCCAAACCGGGTGGACTAGCGGGGGTTATGAGCAGTTCTTC
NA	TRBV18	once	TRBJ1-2	CASSPDRAGYTF	TGTGCCAGCTCACCGGACAGAGCTGGCTACACCTTC
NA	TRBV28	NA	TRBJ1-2	CASLSSGGRGGYTF	TGTGCCAGCCTCTCAAGCGGGGGGCGCGGTGGCTACACCTTC
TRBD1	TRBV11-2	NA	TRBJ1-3	CASSQTGGGSGNTIYF	TGTGCCAGCAGCCAAACAGGGGGCGGCTCTGGAAACACCATATATTTT
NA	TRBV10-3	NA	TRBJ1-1	CAISPGVSTEAFF	TGTGCCATCAGTCCAGGGGTTTCCACTGAAGCTTTCTTT
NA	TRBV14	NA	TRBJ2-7	CASSQAGTIGEQYF	TGTGCCAGCAGCCAAGCGGGTACGATCGGCGAGCAGTACTTC
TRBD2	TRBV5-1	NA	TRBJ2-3	CASSLVRGGAKDTQYF	TGCGCCAGCAGCTTGGTACGCGGGGGGGCCAAAGATACGCAGTATTTT
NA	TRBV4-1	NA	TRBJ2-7	CASSPRGSSYEQYF	TGCGCCAGCAGCCCTCGGGGGAGCTCCTACGAGCAGTACTTC
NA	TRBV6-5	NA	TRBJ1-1	CASSRTGRDTEAFF	TGTGCCAGCAGCCGAACAGGGAGGGACACTGAAGCTTTCTTT
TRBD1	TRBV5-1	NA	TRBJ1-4	CASSLGGQGATNEKLFF	TGCGCCAGCAGCTTGGGGGGACAGGGGGCAACTAATGAAAAACTGTTTTTT
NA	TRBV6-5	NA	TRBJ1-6	CASTSSGRALHF	TGTGCCAGCACCTCGTCTGGGAGGGCTCTCCACTTT
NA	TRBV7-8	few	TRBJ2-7	CASSLDRFISYEQYF	TGTGCCAGCAGCCTGGACAGATTTATCTCCTACGAGCAGTACTTC
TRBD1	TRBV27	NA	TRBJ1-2	CASRRTGDGRGYTF	TGTGCCAGCAGGCGAACAGGGGATGGGAGAGGCTACACCTTC
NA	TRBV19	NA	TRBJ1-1	CASTPSGTLNTEAFF	TGTGCCAGTACGCCTTCGGGGACACTGAACACTGAAGCTTTCTTT
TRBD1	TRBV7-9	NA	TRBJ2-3	CASSLPGQGKDTQYF	TGTGCCAGCAGCTTACCGGGACAGGGGAAAGATACGCAGTATTTT
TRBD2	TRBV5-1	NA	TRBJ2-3	CASGLAGGPPDTQYF	TGCGCCAGCGGATTAGCGGGGGGGCCCCCAGATACGCAGTATTTT
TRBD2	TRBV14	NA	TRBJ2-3	CASSQRGPLRERGATDTQYF	TGTGCCAGCAGCCAAAGAGGTCCCCTTAGGGAGCGGGGGGCAACAGATACGCAGTATTTT
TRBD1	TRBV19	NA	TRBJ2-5	CASSPKDREQETQYF	TGTGCCAGTAGCCCAAAGGACAGGGAACAAGAGACCCAGTACTTC
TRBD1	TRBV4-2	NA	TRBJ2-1	CASSPLSRGGLYNEQFF	TGTGCCAGCAGCCCACTATCGCGAGGGGGCCTGTACAATGAGCAGTTCTTC
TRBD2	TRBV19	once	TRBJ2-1	CASSFRLAGVYNEQFF	TGTGCCAGTAGCTTCAGACTAGCGGGGGTTTACAATGAGCAGTTCTTC
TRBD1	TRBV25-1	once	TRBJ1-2	CASSEWGETGKDTF	TGTGCCAGCAGTGAATGGGGAGAGACAGGGAAGGATACCTTC
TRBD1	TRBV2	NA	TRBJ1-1	CASSGDRWGREAFF	TGTGCCAGCAGTGGGGACAGATGGGGTCGGGAAGCTTTCTTT
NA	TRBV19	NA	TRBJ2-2	CASSPQSATGELFF	TGTGCCAGTAGTCCCCAGAGCGCAACCGGGGAGCTGTTTTTT
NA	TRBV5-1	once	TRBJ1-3	CASSLGPISSRGNTIYF	TGCGCCAGCAGCTTGGGCCCTATCTCATCTAGGGGAAACACCATATATTTT
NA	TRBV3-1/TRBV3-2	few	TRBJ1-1	CASSQDNRATEAFF	TGTGCCAGCAGCCAAGATAACAGGGCCACTGAAGCTTTCTTT
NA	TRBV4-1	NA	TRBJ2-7	CASSQDRGYEQYF	TGCGCCAGCAGCCAAGATCGAGGGTACGAGCAGTACTTC
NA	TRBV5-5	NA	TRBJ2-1	CASSLEEGRRIDEQFF	TGTGCCAGCAGCTTGGAGGAGGGGAGAAGGATAGATGAGCAGTTCTTC
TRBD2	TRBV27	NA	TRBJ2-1	CASRPGTSGGLEQFF	TGTGCCAGCAGACCCGGGACTAGCGGGGGGCTTGAGCAGTTCTTC
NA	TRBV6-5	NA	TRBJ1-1	CAVQWGGTEAFF	TGTGCCGTGCAGTGGGGGGGCACTGAAGCTTTCTTT
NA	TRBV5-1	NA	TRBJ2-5	CASSSQTGHQETQYF	TGCGCCAGCAGCTCACAGACAGGACACCAAGAGACCCAGTACTTC
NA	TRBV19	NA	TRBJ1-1	CASNNQGMAEAFF	TGTGCCAGTAATAATCAGGGAATGGCTGAAGCTTTCTTT
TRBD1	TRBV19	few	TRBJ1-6	CASSAGQGLSPLHF	TGTGCCAGTAGTGCCGGACAGGGTCTTTCACCCCTCCACTTT
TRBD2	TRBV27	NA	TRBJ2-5	CASSLVLAGQETQYF	TGTGCCAGCAGTTTAGTCCTAGCGGGGCAAGAGACCCAGTACTTC
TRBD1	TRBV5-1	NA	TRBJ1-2	CASSLGQGPTNYGYTF	TGCGCCAGCAGCTTGGGACAGGGGCCTACTAACTATGGCTACACCTTC
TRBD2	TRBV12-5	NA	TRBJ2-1	CASGPQTSGGAVNEQFF	TGTGCTAGTGGTCCCCAGACTAGCGGGGGGGCCGTCAATGAGCAGTTCTTC
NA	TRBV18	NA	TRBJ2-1	CASSPQGNEQFF	TGTGCCAGCTCACCTCAGGGGAATGAGCAGTTCTTC
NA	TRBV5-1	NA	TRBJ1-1	CASSPGGVQSEAFF	TGCGCCAGCAGCCCGGGAGGGGTACAGTCTGAAGCTTTCTTT
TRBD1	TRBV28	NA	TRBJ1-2	CASWGTAYGYTF	TGTGCCAGTTGGGGGACAGCCTATGGCTACACCTTC
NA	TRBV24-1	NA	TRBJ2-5	CATSDYRAKEETQYF	TGTGCCACCAGTGATTACAGGGCCAAGGAAGAGACCCAGTACTTC
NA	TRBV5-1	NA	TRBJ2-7	CASSLASAGPIYEQYF	TGCGCCAGCAGCTTGGCGTCGGCAGGGCCTATCTACGAGCAGTACTTC
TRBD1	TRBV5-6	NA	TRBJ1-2	CASSLGQYMAGTF	TGTGCCAGCAGCCTGGGACAGTATATGGCTGGCACCTTC
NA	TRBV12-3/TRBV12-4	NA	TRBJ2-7	CASRAQGTYEQYF	TGTGCCAGCCGGGCACAGGGAACCTACGAGCAGTACTTC
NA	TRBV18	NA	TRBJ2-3	CASSPNALSTDTQYF	TGTGCCAGCTCACCCAACGCGCTTAGCACAGATACGCAGTATTTT
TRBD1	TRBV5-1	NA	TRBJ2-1	CASSLGGQGANEQFF	TGCGCCAGCAGCTTGGGCGGACAGGGGGCAAATGAGCAGTTCTTC